The 17 T cell receptor beta chains below come from one sample, sequenced in a study of T-cell memory formation after mild COVID-19. TCRdb re-called the 5' RACE reads with MiXCR, one entry per CDR3 protein. The sample holds 300,000 to 400,000 distinct CDR3 sequences, approximately 29% seen once. The sample consisted of PBMCs or a T cell subset sorted from them (not recorded which). Receptors originate from an adult woman who had mild COVID-19 (a few samples of this study predate the infection). Cell type and time point are not known.

The rearrangement uses TRBV3-1 and TRBJ1-2; D is undetermined. Germline CDR1 and CDR2: LGHDT and YNNKEL (reference sequence). Between the trimmed V and J ends, which lost 0 bases and 1 base, there was a span of 6 bases. The CDR3 length is 14 residues. The DNA of the CDR3 is TGTGCCAGCAGCCAAGAATCCAGTAACTATGGCTACACCTTC. It codes for CASSQESSNYGYTF.

This clonotype was counted only a few times. CDR3 region: CASSPTGAGIAKNIQYF. The CDR3 DNA reads as TGTGCCAGCAGCCCTACTGGGGCGGGCATAGCCAAAAACATTCAGTACTTC. V and J are TRBV7-9 and TRBJ2-4, with D perhaps given as TRBD1 or TRBD2 (5 bases each). V was clipped by 5 bases and J by 0 bases, with 17 bases between them. The CDR3 is 17 amino acids. The V gene's germline CDR1 is SEHNR and CDR2 FQNEAQ (reference sequence). The full variable domain, with the rest looked up from reference TRBV7-9 and TRBJ2-4, is DTGVSQNPRHKITKRGQNVTFRCDPISEHNRLYWYRQTLGQGPEFLTYFQNEAQLEKSRLLSDRFSAERPKGSFSTLEIQRTEQGDSAMYLCASSPTGAGIAKNIQYFGAGTRLSVL.

The chain links TRBV2 to TRBJ2-2; no reliable D call. Between the trimmed V and J ends, which lost 1 base and 3 bases, there was a span of 3 bases. Germline V gene data show CDR1 as SNHLY and CDR2 as FYNNEI. This CDR3 has 13 residues. CDR3 loop: CASSEVDTGELFF. The CDR3 bases are TGTGCCAGCAGTGAAGTGGACACCGGGGAGCTGTTTTTT.

This clonotype was counted only a few times. The chain employs TRBV7-9 and TRBJ2-7; a weak D match, TRBD1 (6 bases). Germline CDR1 is SEHNR and CDR2 is FQNEAQ (reference sequence). The germline V and J ends were trimmed by 4 bases and 0 bases, with 10 bases remaining between them. This CDR3 has 14 amino acids. CDR3 bases: TGTGCCAGCAGCTATCAGGGGAGCTCCTACGAGCAGTACTTC. Translated: CASSYQGSSYEQYF. The whole variable domain, remainder taken from reference TRBV7-9 and TRBJ2-7, is DTGVSQNPRHKITKRGQNVTFRCDPISEHNRLYWYRQTLGQGPEFLTYFQNEAQLEKSRLLSDRFSAERPKGSFSTLEIQRTEQGDSAMYLCASSYQGSSYEQYFGPGTRLTVT.

The chain couples TRBV6-2 or TRBV6-3 to TRBJ2-7, with 7 bases matching TRBD2. Germline V gene sequence: CDR1 MNHEY, CDR2 SVGEGT. The CDR3 covers 16 residues. Unmatched junction bases numbered 5, after V lost 0 bases and J lost 0 bases. The CDR3, as DNA: TGTGCCAGCAGTTACTCGCCGTGGGGGGGCTCCTACGAGCAGTACTTC. As protein: CASSYSPWGGSYEQYF.

The CDR3 reads CASSFRGLWETQYF. CDR3 nucleotides: TGTGCCAGCAGCTTCAGGGGGCTTTGGGAGACCCAGTACTTC. The rearrangement links TRBV12-3 or TRBV12-4 to TRBJ2-5; 8 nucleotides agree with TRBD1. CDR3 length equals 14 residues. Trimming at V came to 6 bases and at J to 5 bases, leaving 8 bases not matched to a gene.

This clonotype was observed a handful of times. The chain joins TRBV7-3 to TRBJ2-3, with unresolved D. Per germline, CDR1 SGHTA and CDR2 FQGTGA. Trimming pared 5 bases from V and 5 bases from J, leaving 8 bases between. There are 12 residues in the CDR3. The CDR3 region has the DNA TGTGCCAGCAGCCGTCTAGGAGATACGCAGTATTTT. Translated: CASSRLGDTQYF.

The chain recombines TRBV9 with TRBJ2-3, with TRBD2 matching over 10 bases. Germline assignment: CDR1 SGDLS and CDR2 YYNGEE. With 4 bases clipped from V and 2 bases from J, the junction kept 4 bases outside the gene matches. The CDR3 length is 15 residues. The CDR3: CASSSGLADTDTQYF. CDR3 DNA sequence: TGTGCCAGCAGCAGTGGACTAGCGGACACAGATACGCAGTATTTT.

V gene TRBV29-1 combines with J gene TRBJ1-2; D is unresolved. Germline V gene data show CDR1 as SQVTM and CDR2 as ANQGSEA. With 7 bases removed from V and 6 bases from J, the gap between germline ends came to 15 bases. CDR3 length: 12 amino acids. CDR3 sequence reads: CSAQDEINGYTF. For the CDR3, the DNA is TGCAGCGCCCAGGATGAGATTAATGGCTACACCTTC.

V is TRBV20-1 and J is TRBJ2-1; a weak D match, TRBD2 (7 bases). This CDR3 region has 15 residues. The V gene lost 6 bases and the J gene lost 4 bases, with 19 bases spanning the gap. Germline V gene sequence: CDR1 DFQATT, CDR2 SNEGSKA (reference sequence). CDR3 region: CSASGEGGGYNEQFF. The CDR3 region has the DNA TGCAGTGCCTCCGGCGAGGGAGGGGGGTACAATGAGCAGTTCTTC.

The chain joins TRBV5-1 to TRBJ1-2; maybe TRBD1 (5 bases). V lost 0 bases and J 8 bases, leaving 11 bases between the germline ends. The CDR3 is 13 amino acids. Germline CDR1 and CDR2: SGHRS and YFSETQ. This CDR3 reads CASSLDGGRGYTF. CDR3 nucleotides: TGCGCCAGCAGCTTGGATGGGGGAAGAGGCTACACCTTC.

The CDR3 reads CASSYSTAGGPETQYF. DNA of the CDR3: TGTGCCAGCAGTTATTCGACAGCGGGAGGGCCGGAGACCCAGTACTTC. V and J are TRBV6-2 or TRBV6-3 and TRBJ2-5; 10 bases line up with TRBD2. The CDR3 is 16 amino acids. Germline lookup yields CDR1 MNHEY and CDR2 SVGEGT. J lost 5 bases, V lost 3 bases, and 9 bases had no gene match.

The chain carries TRBV6-2 or TRBV6-3 and TRBJ2-3, with 9 bases that match TRBD2. V was clipped by 2 bases and J by 9 bases; unmatched bases: 6. This CDR3 region has 14 residues. In germline, CDR1 is MNHEY, CDR2 SVGEGT. CDR3 sequence (DNA): TGTGCCAGCAGTTACAGTGTTAGCGGGAGAACGCAGTATTTT. It is translated as CASSYSVSGRTQYF.

This clonotype was found a few times. The chain uses TRBV24-1 and TRBJ2-3, with D maybe TRBD1 (5 bases). The V gene lost 7 bases and the J gene lost 0 bases, with 10 bases spanning the gap. Per the germline V gene, CDR1 is KGHDR and CDR2 is SFDVKD. CDR3 length equals 14 residues. The CDR3 region is CATSRQTSTDTQYF. The CDR3 DNA sequence: TGTGCCACCAGCCGACAGACTAGCACAGATACGCAGTATTTT.

This clonotype showed up just a few times. This sequence joins TRBV12-3 or TRBV12-4 and TRBJ2-7; D could derive from TRBD1 or TRBD2 (5 bases each). The CDR3 covers 18 residues. Trimming left V 4 bases short and J 7 bases short, with 29 bases between. The DNA for the CDR3 is TGTGCCAGCAGTTACCCACCGACCGGGACCGACATGTTCTGGGAGCAGTACTTC. It is translated as CASSYPPTGTDMFWEQYF.

The table lists this clonotype with a few counts. V is TRBV20-1 and J is TRBJ2-1; D is ambiguous. Germline values: CDR1 DFQATT, CDR2 SNEGSKA (reference sequence). V was pared by 6 bases and J by 6 bases, with 18 bases between. The CDR3 has 14 amino acids. The CDR3 DNA reads as TGCAGTGCGGCAGAGGCTACTACGGGCAATGAGCAGTTCTTC. It is translated as CSAAEATTGNEQFF.

In its sample, this clonotype was seen a few times. This chain links TRBV21-1 with TRBJ2-7; TRBD2, the D gene given by the table, was not confirmed from the DNA. TRBV21-1 is labeled a pseudogene. The length of the CDR3 is 14 residues. Written as DNA, the CDR3 is TGTGCCACCTCAGGGAAGACTAGGTGCTACGAGCAGTACTTC. This translates into CATSGKTRCYEQYF.